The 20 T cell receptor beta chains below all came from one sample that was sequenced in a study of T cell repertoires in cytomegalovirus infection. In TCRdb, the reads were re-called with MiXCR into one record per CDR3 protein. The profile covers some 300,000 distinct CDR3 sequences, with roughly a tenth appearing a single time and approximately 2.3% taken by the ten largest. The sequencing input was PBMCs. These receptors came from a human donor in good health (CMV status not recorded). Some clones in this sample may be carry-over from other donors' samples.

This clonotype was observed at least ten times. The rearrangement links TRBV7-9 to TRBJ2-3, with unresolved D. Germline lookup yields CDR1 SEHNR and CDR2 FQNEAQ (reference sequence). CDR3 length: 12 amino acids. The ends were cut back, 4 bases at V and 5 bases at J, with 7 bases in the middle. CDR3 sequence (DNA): TGTGCCAGCAGCTCGGACGGAGATACGCAGTATTTT. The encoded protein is CASSSDGDTQYF.

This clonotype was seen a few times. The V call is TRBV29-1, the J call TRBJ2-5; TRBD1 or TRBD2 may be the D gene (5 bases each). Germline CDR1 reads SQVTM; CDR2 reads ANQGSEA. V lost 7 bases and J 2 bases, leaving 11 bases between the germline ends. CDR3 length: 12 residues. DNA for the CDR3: TGCAGCGCCGGATGGGGGCAAGAGACCCAGTACTTC. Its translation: CSAGWGQETQYF. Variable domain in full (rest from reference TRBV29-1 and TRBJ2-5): SAVISQKPSRDICQRGTSLTIQCQVDSQVTMMFWYRQQPGQSLTLIATANQGSEATYESGFVIDKFPISRPNLTFSTLTVSNMSPEDSSIYLCSAGWGQETQYFGPGTRLLVL.

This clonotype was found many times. Written as DNA, the CDR3 is TGTGCCAGCAGCGCCAACCAACTAGCGGGGGGTTCGAACACCGGGGAGCTGTTTTTT. Protein: CASSANQLAGGSNTGELFF. This chain joins TRBV7-2 and TRBJ2-2, with TRBD2 matching over 12 bases. V dropped 5 bases and J dropped 0; count of bases not matched to a gene: 10. CDR1 and CDR2 from the germline V gene are SGHTA and FQGNSA. This CDR3 contains 19 residues.

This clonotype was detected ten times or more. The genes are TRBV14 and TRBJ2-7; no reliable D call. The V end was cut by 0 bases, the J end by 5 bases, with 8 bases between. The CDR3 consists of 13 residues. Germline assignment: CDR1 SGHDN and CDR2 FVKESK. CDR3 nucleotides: TGTGCCAGCAGCCAAGACATTCCCGACGAGCAGTACGTC. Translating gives CASSQDIPDEQYV.

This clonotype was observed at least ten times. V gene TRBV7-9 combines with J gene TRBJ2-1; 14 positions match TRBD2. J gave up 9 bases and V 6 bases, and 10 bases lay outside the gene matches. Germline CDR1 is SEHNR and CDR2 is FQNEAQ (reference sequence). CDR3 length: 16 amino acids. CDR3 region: CASRNGTSGGRSEQFF. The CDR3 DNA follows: TGTGCCAGCAGAAACGGGACTAGCGGGGGAAGGAGTGAGCAGTTCTTC.

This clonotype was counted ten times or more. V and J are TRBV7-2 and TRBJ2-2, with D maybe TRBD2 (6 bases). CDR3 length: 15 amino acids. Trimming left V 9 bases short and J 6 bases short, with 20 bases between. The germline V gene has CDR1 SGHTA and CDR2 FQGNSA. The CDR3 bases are TGTGCCAGTCGGGAGCGAACGAACACCGCCGGGGAGCTGTTTTTT. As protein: CASRERTNTAGELFF.

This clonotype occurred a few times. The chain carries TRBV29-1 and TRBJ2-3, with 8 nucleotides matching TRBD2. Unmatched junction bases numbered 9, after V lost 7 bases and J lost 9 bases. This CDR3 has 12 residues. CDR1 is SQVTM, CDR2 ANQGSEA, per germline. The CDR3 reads CSGTSGTRTQYF. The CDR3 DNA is TGCAGCGGTACTTCGGGGACTAGGACGCAGTATTTT.

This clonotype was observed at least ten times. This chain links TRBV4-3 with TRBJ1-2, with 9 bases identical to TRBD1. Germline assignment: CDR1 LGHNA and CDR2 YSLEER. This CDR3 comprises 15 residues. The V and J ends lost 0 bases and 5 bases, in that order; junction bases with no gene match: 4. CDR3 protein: CASSQEQGASYGYTF. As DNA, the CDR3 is TGCGCCAGCAGCCAAGAACAGGGGGCGTCTTATGGCTACACCTTC.

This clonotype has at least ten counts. DNA of the CDR3: TGTGCCAGCAGTTACTCGGTGGGACAGGCAGGAGAGACCCAGTACTTC. Translated, it gives CASSYSVGQAGETQYF. The rearrangement links TRBV6-2 or TRBV6-3 to TRBJ2-5; TRBD1 matches at 8 bases. V lost 0 bases and J lost 4; bases outside the gene matches: 7. Looked up from germline, CDR1 is MNHEY and CDR2 is SVGEGT. The CDR3 totals 16 residues.

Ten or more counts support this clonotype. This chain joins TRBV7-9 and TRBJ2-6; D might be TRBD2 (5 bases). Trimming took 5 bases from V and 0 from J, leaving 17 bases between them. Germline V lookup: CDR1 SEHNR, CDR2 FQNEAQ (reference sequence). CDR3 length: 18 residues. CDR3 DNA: TGTGCCAGCAGCCCGTTTTTAGGACTTATCTCTGGGGCCAACGTCCTGACTTTC. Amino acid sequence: CASSPFLGLISGANVLTF.

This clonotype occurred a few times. This CDR3 reads CASGLVPDRQETQYF. Here the CDR3 DNA reads TGTGCTAGTGGTTTGGTACCGGACCGCCAAGAGACCCAGTACTTC. This chain uses TRBV12-5 with TRBJ2-5; D not certain. Germline V gene data show CDR1 as LGHNT and CDR2 as FRNRAP. The CDR3 runs 15 residues. The V end was cut by 0 bases, the J end by 1 base, with 9 bases between.

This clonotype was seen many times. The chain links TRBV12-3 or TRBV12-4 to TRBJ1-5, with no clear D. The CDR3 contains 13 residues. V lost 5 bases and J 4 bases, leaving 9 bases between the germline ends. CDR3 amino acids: CASSGSLNQPQHF. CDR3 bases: TGTGCCAGCAGTGGCAGCCTTAATCAGCCCCAGCATTTT.

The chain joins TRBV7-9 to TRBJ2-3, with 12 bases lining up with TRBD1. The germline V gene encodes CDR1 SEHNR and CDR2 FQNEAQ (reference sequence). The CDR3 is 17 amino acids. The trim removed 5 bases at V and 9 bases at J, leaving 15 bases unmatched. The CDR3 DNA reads TGTGCCAGCAGCCAGACCCCCGGGGACAGGGGGCGTATAACGCAGTATTTT. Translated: CASSQTPGDRGRITQYF.

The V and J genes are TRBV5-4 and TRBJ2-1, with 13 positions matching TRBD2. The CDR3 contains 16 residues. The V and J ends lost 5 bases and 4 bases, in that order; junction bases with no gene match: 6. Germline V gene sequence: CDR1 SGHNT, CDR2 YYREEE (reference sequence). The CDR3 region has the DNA TGTGCCAGCAGGCTGGCACTAGCGGGGGGGTACAATGAGCAGTTCTTC. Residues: CASRLALAGGYNEQFF.

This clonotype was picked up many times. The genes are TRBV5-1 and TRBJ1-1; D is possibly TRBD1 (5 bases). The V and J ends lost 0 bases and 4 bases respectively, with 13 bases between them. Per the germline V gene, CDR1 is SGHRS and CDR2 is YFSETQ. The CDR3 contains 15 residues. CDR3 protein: CASSLDPAGPTEAFF. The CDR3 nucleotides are TGCGCCAGCAGCTTGGATCCCGCAGGGCCCACTGAAGCTTTCTTT.

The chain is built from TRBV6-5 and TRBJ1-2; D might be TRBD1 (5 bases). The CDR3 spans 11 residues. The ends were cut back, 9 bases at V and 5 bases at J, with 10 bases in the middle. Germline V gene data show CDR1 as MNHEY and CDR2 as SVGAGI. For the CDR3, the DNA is TGTGCCAGTGGTGGGGGGTATGGCTACACCTTC. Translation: CASGGGYGYTF.

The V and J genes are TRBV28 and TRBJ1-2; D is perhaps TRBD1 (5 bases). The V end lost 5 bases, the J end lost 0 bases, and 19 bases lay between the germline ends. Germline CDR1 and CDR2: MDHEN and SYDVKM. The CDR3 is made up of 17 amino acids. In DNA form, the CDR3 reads TGTGCCAGCAGTCCTGGGGACCAAAGGACGGCTAACTATGGCTACACCTTC. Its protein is CASSPGDQRTANYGYTF.

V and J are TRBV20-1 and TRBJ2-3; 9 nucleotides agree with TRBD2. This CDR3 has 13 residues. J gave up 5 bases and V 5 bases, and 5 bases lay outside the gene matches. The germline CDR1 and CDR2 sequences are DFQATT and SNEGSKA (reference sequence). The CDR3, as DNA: TGCAGTGCTCCTAGCGGGGCGGTAGATACGCAGTATTTT. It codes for CSAPSGAVDTQYF.

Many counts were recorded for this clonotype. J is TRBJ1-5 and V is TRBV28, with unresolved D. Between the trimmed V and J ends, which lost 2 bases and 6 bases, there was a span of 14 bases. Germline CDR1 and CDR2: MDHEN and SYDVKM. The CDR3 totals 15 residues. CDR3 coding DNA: TGTGCCAGCAGTTTAGCGTCTGGGCAGCGTCAGCCCCAGCATTTT. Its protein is CASSLASGQRQPQHF. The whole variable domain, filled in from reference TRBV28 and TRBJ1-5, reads DVKVTQSSRYLVKRTGEKVFLECVQDMDHENMFWYRQDPGLGLRLIYFSYDVKMKEKGDIPEGYSVSREKKERFSLILESASTNQTSMYLCASSLASGQRQPQHFGDGTRLSIL.

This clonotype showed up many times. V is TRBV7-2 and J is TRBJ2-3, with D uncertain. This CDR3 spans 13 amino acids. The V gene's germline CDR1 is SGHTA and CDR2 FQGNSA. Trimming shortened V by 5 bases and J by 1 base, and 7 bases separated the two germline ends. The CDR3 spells CASSHYGTDTQYF. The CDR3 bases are TGTGCCAGCAGCCACTATGGCACAGATACGCAGTATTTT.